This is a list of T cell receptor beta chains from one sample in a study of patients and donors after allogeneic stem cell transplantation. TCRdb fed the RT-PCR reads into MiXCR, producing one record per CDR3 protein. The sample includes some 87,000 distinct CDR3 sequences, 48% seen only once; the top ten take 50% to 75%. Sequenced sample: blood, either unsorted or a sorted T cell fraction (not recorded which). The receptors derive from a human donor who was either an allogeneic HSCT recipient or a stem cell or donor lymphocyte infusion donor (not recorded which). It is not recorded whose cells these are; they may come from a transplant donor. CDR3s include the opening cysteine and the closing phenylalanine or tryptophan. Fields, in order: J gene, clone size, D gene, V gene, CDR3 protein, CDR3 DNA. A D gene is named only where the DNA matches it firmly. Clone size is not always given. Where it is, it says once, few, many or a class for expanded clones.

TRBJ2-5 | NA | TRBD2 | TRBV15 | CATSTSLSGAQETQYF | TGTGCCACCAGCACATCATTGAGCGGGGCCCAAGAGACCCAGTACTTC
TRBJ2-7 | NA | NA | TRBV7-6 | CASSLVLGRIGEQYF | TGTGCCAGCAGCTTAGTCCTTGGCAGGATAGGCGAGCAGTACTTC
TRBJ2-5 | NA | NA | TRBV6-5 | CASTSRWSQETQYF | TGTGCCAGCACCTCCAGATGGTCTCAAGAGACCCAGTACTTC
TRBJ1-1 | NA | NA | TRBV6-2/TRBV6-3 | CASSYSARGLENTEAFF | TGTGCCAGCAGTTACTCAGCCCGGGGGCTTGAGAACACTGAAGCTTTCTTT
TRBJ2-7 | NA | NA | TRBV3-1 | CASSPTTEKYEQYF | TGTGCCAGCAGCCCCACGACAGAGAAATACGAGCAGTACTTC
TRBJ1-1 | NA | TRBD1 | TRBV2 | CATIGTGSIRPMNTEAFF | TGTGCCACAATAGGGACAGGGAGTATAAGGCCGATGAACACTGAAGCTTTCTTT
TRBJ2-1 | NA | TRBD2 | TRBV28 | CASSPTSGKYNEQFF | TGTGCCAGCAGCCCGACTAGCGGGAAGTACAATGAGCAGTTCTTC
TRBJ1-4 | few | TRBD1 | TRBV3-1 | CASSQGTATTNEKLFF | TGTGCCAGCAGCCAGGGGACAGCCACAACTAATGAAAAACTGTTTTTT
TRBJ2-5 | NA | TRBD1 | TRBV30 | CAWTGGSETQYF | TGTGCCTGGACAGGGGGCTCAGAGACCCAGTACTTC
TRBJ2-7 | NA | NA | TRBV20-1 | CSAPAYYEQYF | TGCAGTGCCCCCGCTTACTACGAGCAGTACTTC
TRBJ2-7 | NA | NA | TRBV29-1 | CSELYEQYF | TGCAGCGAACTTTACGAGCAGTACTTC
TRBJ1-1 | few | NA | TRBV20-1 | CSAKKGGLNTEAFF | TGCAGTGCAAAGAAAGGGGGACTAAACACTGAAGCTTTCTTT
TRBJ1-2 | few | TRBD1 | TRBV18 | CASSPIGQGWGYTF | TGTGCCAGCTCACCAATCGGACAGGGTTGGGGCTACACCTTC
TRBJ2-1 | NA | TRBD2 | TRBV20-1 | CSASRSGRRDEQFF | TGCAGTGCTTCTCGTAGCGGGAGACGGGATGAGCAGTTCTTC
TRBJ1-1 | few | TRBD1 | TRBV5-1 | CASRDRDTTEAFF | TGCGCCAGCAGGGACAGGGATACGACTGAAGCTTTCTTT
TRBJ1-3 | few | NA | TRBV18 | CASSLSWDTIYF | TGTGCCAGCTCACTATCCTGGGACACCATATATTTT
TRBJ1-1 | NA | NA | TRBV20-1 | CSAYHAAGPSGAAFF | TGCAGTGCTTACCATGCCGCTGGACCGTCCGGAGCAGCTTTCTTT
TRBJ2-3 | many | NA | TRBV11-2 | CASSGPYTDTQYF | TGTGCCAGCAGTGGCCCATACACAGATACGCAGTATTTT
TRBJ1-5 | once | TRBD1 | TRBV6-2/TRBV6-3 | CASSSWGQGNQPQHF | TGTGCCAGCAGTTCCTGGGGACAGGGAAATCAGCCCCAGCATTTT
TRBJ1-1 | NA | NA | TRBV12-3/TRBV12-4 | CASSLRFQEAFF | TGTGCCAGCAGTTTAAGGTTTCAGGAAGCTTTCTTT
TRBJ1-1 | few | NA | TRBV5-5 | CASSSGGRNTEAFF | TGTGCCAGCAGTAGCGGGGGGCGGAACACTGAAGCTTTCTTT
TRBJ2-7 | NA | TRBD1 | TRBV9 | CASSATGTSYEQYF | TGTGCCAGCAGCGCGACAGGGACCTCCTACGAGCAGTACTTC
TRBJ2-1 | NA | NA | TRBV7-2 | CASSILATNNEQFF | TGTGCCAGCAGCATACTAGCAACGAATAATGAGCAGTTCTTC
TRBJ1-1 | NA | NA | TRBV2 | CASSPWQGASNTEAFF | TGTGCCAGCAGTCCCTGGCAGGGTGCCTCGAACACTGAAGCTTTCTTT
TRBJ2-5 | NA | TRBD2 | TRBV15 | CATSNGLAGVETQYF | TGTGCCACCAGCAATGGACTAGCGGGAGTGGAGACCCAGTACTTC
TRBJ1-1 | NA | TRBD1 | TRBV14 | CAGSQTGGSFLGAFF | TGTGCCGGCAGCCAGACAGGGGGGTCATTTCTTGGAGCTTTCTTT
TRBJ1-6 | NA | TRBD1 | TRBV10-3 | CATQGQGNSPLHF | TGTGCCACCCAGGGACAGGGGAATTCACCCCTCCACTTT
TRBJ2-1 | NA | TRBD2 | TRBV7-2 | CASSLGAFRGRGNEQFF | TGTGCCAGCAGCTTAGGGGCTTTCCGCGGGAGGGGCAATGAGCAGTTCTTC
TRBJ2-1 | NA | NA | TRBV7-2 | CASSPMGERNEQFF | TGTGCCAGCAGCCCAATGGGGGAGAGGAATGAGCAGTTCTTC
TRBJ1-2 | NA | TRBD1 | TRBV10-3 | CAISPTGSGYGYTF | TGTGCCATCAGTCCGACAGGGTCGGGCTATGGCTACACCTTC
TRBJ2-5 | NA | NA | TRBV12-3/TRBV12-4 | CASSLWGTETQYF | TGTGCCAGCAGTTTGTGGGGTACAGAGACCCAGTACTTC
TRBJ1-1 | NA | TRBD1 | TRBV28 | CASSSTGGVPEAFF | TGTGCCAGCAGTTCTACAGGGGGCGTCCCTGAAGCTTTCTTT
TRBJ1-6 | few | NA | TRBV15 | CATSRDQVLNSPLHF | TGTGCCACCAGCAGAGATCAGGTCCTCAATTCACCCCTCCACTTT
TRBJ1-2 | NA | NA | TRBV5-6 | CASSFSGLGNYGYTF | TGTGCCAGCAGCTTTTCGGGGCTCGGAAACTATGGCTACACCTTC
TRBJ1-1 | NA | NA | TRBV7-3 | CASSPSRTVRNTEAFF | TGTGCCAGCAGTCCCTCCAGGACAGTCAGAAACACTGAAGCTTTCTTT
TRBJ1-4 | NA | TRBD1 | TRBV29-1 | CSVTTGVNEKLFF | TGCAGCGTTACGACAGGGGTTAATGAAAAACTGTTTTTT
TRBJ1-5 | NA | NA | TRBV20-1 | CSASAGTSNQPQHF | TGCAGTGCTAGCGCAGGGACGAGCAATCAGCCCCAGCATTTT
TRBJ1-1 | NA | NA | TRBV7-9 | CASSPDWNTEAFF | TGTGCCAGCAGCCCGGACTGGAACACTGAAGCTTTCTTT
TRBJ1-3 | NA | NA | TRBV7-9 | CASSPALVSGNTIYF | TGTGCCAGCAGCCCAGCACTAGTCTCTGGAAACACCATATATTTT
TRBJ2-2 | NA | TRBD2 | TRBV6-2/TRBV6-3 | CASSGTNTGELFF | TGTGCCAGTAGCGGGACGAACACCGGGGAGCTGTTTTTT
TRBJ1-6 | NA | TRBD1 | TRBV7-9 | CASSFLGTGNSPLHF | TGTGCCAGCAGCTTCCTTGGGACAGGGAATTCACCCCTCCACTTT
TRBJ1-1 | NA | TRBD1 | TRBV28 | CASSLWVEQGANTEAFF | TGTGCCAGCAGTTTATGGGTCGAACAGGGGGCGAACACTGAAGCTTTCTTT
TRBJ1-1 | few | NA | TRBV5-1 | CASSLAGYLRTEAFF | TGCGCCAGCAGCTTGGCCGGCTACTTGCGCACTGAAGCTTTCTTT
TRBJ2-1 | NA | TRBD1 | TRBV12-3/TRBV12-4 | CASSRWGQGVWAGGDEQFF | TGTGCCAGCAGTCGATGGGGACAGGGGGTTTGGGCGGGAGGAGATGAGCAGTTCTTC
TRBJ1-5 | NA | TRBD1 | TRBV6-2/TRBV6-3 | CASSHPTLTGTLRNQPQHF | TGTGCCAGCAGCCACCCCACCTTGACAGGGACATTGCGCAATCAGCCCCAGCATTTT
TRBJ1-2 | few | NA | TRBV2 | CASSRDTF | TGTGCCAGCAGCCGGGACACGTTC
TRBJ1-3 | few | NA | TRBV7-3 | CASSPGTPGNTIYF | TGTGCCAGCAGCCCGGGGACCCCTGGAAACACCATATATTTT
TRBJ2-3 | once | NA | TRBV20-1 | CSARERVRLGTDTQYF | TGCAGTGCTAGAGAGCGGGTGAGATTAGGCACAGATACGCAGTATTTT
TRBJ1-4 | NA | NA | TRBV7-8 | CASSLFDREKLFF | TGTGCCAGCAGCTTGTTCGATCGGGAAAAACTGTTTTTT
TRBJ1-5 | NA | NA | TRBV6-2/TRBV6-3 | CASSSAETQPQHF | TGTGCCAGCAGTTCCGCCGAGACACAGCCCCAGCATTTT
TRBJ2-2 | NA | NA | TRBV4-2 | CASSQDVRPLGMGELFF | TGTGCCAGCAGCCAAGACGTGCGGCCGCTGGGGATGGGGGAGCTGTTTTTT
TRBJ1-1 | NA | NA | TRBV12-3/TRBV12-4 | CASSLRPRRGSNTEAFF | TGTGCCAGCAGTTTACGACCCAGGCGGGGTTCAAACACTGAAGCTTTCTTT
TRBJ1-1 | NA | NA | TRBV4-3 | CASSQVQGTEAFF | TGCGCCAGCAGCCAAGTTCAAGGCACTGAAGCTTTCTTT
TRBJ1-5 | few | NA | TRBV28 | CASSSRWGNQPQHF | TGTGCCAGCAGTAGCAGATGGGGCAATCAGCCCCAGCATTTT
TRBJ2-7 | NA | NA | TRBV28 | CASSLERITYEQYF | TGTGCCAGCAGTTTAGAAAGAATAACCTACGAGCAGTACTTC
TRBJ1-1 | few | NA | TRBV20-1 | CSAQETGSTEAFF | TGCAGTGCCCAGGAAACAGGGAGCACTGAAGCTTTCTTT